Each of the 16 T cell receptor beta chains below was sequenced from the same sample in a study of technical replicates of blood from several donors. Libraries were prepared by immunoSEQ multiplex PCR; TCRdb keeps only in-frame clonotypes and omits some of them. The table records about 98,000 clones, under 97% of them present only once. The sample consisted of T cells isolated from PBMCs. The receptors come from a human donor in good health.

The V gene is TRBV10-1, the J gene TRBJ2-1; 13 bases agree with TRBD2. The V gene's germline CDR1 is WNHNN and CDR2 SYGVQD (reference sequence). This CDR3 region has 15 residues. The trim removed 6 bases at V and 2 bases at J, leaving 1 base unmatched. CDR3 in DNA: TGCGCCAGCAGCGGGACTAGCGGGACCTACAATGAGCAGTTCTTC. Translated, it gives CASSGTSGTYNEQFF.

J is TRBJ2-3 and V is TRBV5-4, with D possibly matching TRBD1 (6 bases). The CDR3 totals 14 residues. Trimming left V 0 bases short and J 4 bases short, with 9 bases between. The germline V gene encodes CDR1 SGHNT and CDR2 YYREEE (reference sequence). The CDR3 DNA is TGTGCCAGCAGCTTGGATCCAGGGGCAGATACGCAGTATTTT. Translated: CASSLDPGADTQYF. The whole variable domain, filled in from reference TRBV5-4 and TRBJ2-3, reads ETGVTQSPTHLIKTRGQQVTLRCSSQSGHNTVSWYQQALGQGPQFIFQYYREEENGRGNFPPRFSGLQFPNYSSELNVNALELDDSALYLCASSLDPGADTQYFGPGTRLTVL.

CDR3 amino acids: CASSGAGGSSYNEQFF. CDR3 in DNA: TGCGCCAGCAGTGGGGCGGGGGGCTCTTCCTACAATGAGCAGTTCTTC. This chain joins TRBV10-1 and TRBJ2-1; TRBD2 matches at 8 bases. Germline CDR1 is WNHNN and CDR2 is SYGVQD (reference sequence). Losses at the gene ends were 4 bases for V and 1 base for J; bases not matched to a gene: 6. The CDR3 has 16 amino acids.

V usage is TRBV2 and J usage is TRBJ1-4; D gene unclear. This CDR3 spans 14 amino acids. V shed 1 base and J shed 8 bases, with 11 bases lying between them. CDR1 and CDR2 from the germline V gene are SNHLY and FYNNEI. The CDR3 coding sequence is TGTGCCAGCAGTGAAGGGATGGCTAGAGAAAAACTGTTTTTT. Protein product: CASSEGMAREKLFF.

The rearrangement links TRBV7-9 to TRBJ1-6; no clear D gene. This CDR3 contains 17 residues. Trimming shortened V by 3 bases and J by 5 bases, and 17 bases separated the two germline ends. CDR1 and CDR2 from the germline V gene are SEHNR and FQNEAQ (reference sequence). The CDR3 is CASSFRPGFKDNSPLHF. CDR3 nucleotide sequence: TGTGCCAGCAGCTTCCGACCCGGGTTTAAGGATAATTCACCCCTCCACTTT.

The chain uses TRBV6-5 and TRBJ2-7; possible D gene TRBD2, 5 bases. This CDR3 contains 14 residues. The germline V gene has CDR1 MNHEY and CDR2 SVGAGI. The germline V and J ends were trimmed by 6 bases and 3 bases, with 15 bases remaining between them. The CDR3 DNA follows: TGTGCCAGCAGCCCTATTCTAGCTGACTACGAGCAGTACTTC. This gives the protein CASSPILADYEQYF.

The J gene is TRBJ2-7, the V gene TRBV5-4, with 7 bases identical to TRBD2. Germline V gene sequence: CDR1 SGHNT, CDR2 YYREEE (reference sequence). V dropped 0 bases and J dropped 6; count of bases not matched to a gene: 15. The CDR3 has 17 residues. The CDR3 DNA follows: TGTGCCAGCAGCTTGGTGGGGGGAAGGACTAGTAGGGGCGAGCAGTACTTC. Protein sequence: CASSLVGGRTSRGEQYF.

The chain uses TRBV19 and TRBJ1-4; weak D call: TRBD1 (5 bases). Trimming stripped 0 bases from V and 5 bases from J, with 10 bases between. In germline, CDR1 is LNHDA, CDR2 SQIVND (reference sequence). This CDR3 spans 15 amino acids. The CDR3: CASSIDDSGNEKLFF. The CDR3 nucleotides read TGTGCCAGTAGTATAGATGACAGCGGGAATGAAAAACTGTTTTTT.

The chain couples TRBV27 to TRBJ2-3, with TRBD1 matching over 7 bases. The trim removed 7 bases at V and 1 base at J, leaving 8 bases unmatched. The germline CDR1 and CDR2 sequences are MNHEY and SMNVEV (reference sequence). The CDR3 runs to 15 residues. This chain's CDR3 is CASTKGGIRTDTQYF. CDR3 DNA: TGTGCCAGCACCAAAGGGGGCATCCGCACAGATACGCAGTATTTT.

V usage is TRBV6-1 and J usage is TRBJ1-5; TRBD1 aligns across 8 bases. Germline V lookup: CDR1 MNHNS, CDR2 SASEGT. CDR3 length: 18 residues. The V gene end was trimmed by 2 bases and the J gene end by 7 bases; junction bases not matched to a gene: 16. Here the CDR3 DNA reads TGTGCCAGCAGTGAACTTTTATCGAGACAGGGGAAACACCAGCCCCAGCATTTT. As protein: CASSELLSRQGKHQPQHF.

The chain links TRBV6-5 to TRBJ1-1; perhaps TRBD1 as D (5 bases). V dropped 2 bases and J dropped 2 bases, with 15 bases sitting between them. This CDR3 has 16 amino acids. CDR1 and CDR2 (germline): MNHEY, SVGAGI. Here the CDR3 reads CASSYHTGQTNTEAFF. The CDR3 DNA sequence: TGTGCCAGCAGTTACCACACAGGACAAACCAACACTGAAGCTTTCTTT.

The chain recombines TRBV5-6 with TRBJ2-3; D is ambiguous. V lost 0 bases, J lost 1 base, and 9 bases lay in between. CDR1 SGHDT and CDR2 YYEEEE come from the germline V gene. The CDR3 is 15 residues long. The DNA of the CDR3 is TGTGCCAGCAGCTTGGTGTCTAGTGGCACAGATACGCAGTATTTT. Its protein product is CASSLVSSGTDTQYF.

This clone was observed a single time. The genes are TRBV19 and TRBJ2-3, with D unclear. V lost 1 base and J 0 bases, leaving 11 bases between the germline ends. Germline V gives CDR1 LNHDA, CDR2 SQIVND (reference sequence). This CDR3 is built from 16 residues. Here the CDR3 reads CASSIGGISSTDTQYF. CDR3 bases: TGTGCCAGTAGTATAGGAGGAATTTCTAGCACAGATACGCAGTATTTT.

V usage is TRBV7-2 and J usage is TRBJ2-5; TRBD2 matches 8 bases. The germline CDR1 and CDR2 sequences are SGHTA and FQGNSA. The CDR3 contains 14 residues. Unmatched junction bases numbered 3, after V lost 5 bases and J lost 1 base. The CDR3, as DNA: TGTGCCAGCAGCCCGGGGGGGGCCCAAGAGACCCAGTACTTC. It codes for CASSPGGAQETQYF.

This chain links TRBV6-1 with TRBJ1-5; 7 bases fit TRBD1. The germline CDR1 and CDR2 sequences are MNHNS and SASEGT. J was trimmed by 6 bases and V by 1 base; bases with no gene match: 12. The CDR3 contains 17 residues. The CDR3 sequence: CASSEVGGAGGSQPQHF. The CDR3 DNA is TGTGCCAGCAGTGAAGTGGGTGGGGCAGGGGGAAGTCAGCCCCAGCATTTT.

J is TRBJ1-4 and V is TRBV25-1; the D gene is possibly TRBD1 (5 bases). V lost 5 bases and J 3 bases, leaving 16 bases between the germline ends. Germline loops: CDR1 MGHDK, CDR2 SYGVNS. The CDR3 has 16 residues. Here the CDR3 DNA reads TGTGCCAGCAGTACCACCTTAGGGGTTCCTAATGAAAAACTGTTTTTT. Its protein is CASSTTLGVPNEKLFF.